This TCR beta chain was sequenced in a study of T cell changes during pregnancy in multiple sclerosis. This table comes from immunoSEQ multiplex PCR, and its TCRdb copy is limited to in-frame clones, with some not included. The top ten clones hold 1.5% of a sample with 55,000 to 85,000 clones, approximately 90% of them seen once. V shed 4 bases, J shed 0 bases, and the junction held 8 bases outside the gene matches. Germline loops: CDR1 MNHEY, CDR2 SMNVEV (reference sequence). The CDR3 totals 17 residues. The chain combines TRBV27 with TRBJ1-1; 10 nucleotides match TRBD1. This TCR came from a female donor with multiple sclerosis, enrolled in a pregnancy study. The material was peripheral blood, obtained in the third trimester of pregnancy. The CDR3 DNA sequence: TGTGCCAGCAGTTCAAGGGGACAGGGGAGATTGAACACTGAAGCTTTCTTT. This translates into CASSSRGQGRLNTEAFF.